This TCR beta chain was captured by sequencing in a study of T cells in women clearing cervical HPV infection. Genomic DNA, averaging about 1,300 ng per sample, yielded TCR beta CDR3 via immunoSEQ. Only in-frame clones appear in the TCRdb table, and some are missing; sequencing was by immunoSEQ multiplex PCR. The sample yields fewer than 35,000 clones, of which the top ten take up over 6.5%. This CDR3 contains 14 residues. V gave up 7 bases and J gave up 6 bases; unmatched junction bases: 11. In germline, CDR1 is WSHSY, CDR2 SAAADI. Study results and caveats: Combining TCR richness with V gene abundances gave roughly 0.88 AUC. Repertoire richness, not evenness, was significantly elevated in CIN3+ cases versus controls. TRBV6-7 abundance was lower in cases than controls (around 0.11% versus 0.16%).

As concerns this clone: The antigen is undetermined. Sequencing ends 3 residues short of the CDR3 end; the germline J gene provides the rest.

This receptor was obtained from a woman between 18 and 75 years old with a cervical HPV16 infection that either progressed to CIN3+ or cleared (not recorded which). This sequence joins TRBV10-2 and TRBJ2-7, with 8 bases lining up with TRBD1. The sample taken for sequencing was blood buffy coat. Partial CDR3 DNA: TGCGCCAGCACCCTACAGGGGGACGGCATCGAG. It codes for CASTLQGDGIE. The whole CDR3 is CASTLQGDGIEQYF.